A selection of T cell receptor beta chains follows, all from one sample in a study of T cell responses to AZD1222 COVID-19 vaccine. Method: immunoSEQ multiplex PCR; TCRdb's copy keeps in-frame clones and lacks some. The table records about 120,000 clones, approximately 90% of them present only once. Sample: peripheral blood, taken on day 0 of AZD1222 vaccination. These receptor sequences come from an adult in good health. Both conserved end residues are part of each CDR3. D genes are given only for firm matches. Where a row states a size, it is once, few, many or the class of an expanded clone; other rows omit it.

j_call,d_call,clone_size,v_call,cdr3_aa,cdr3_nt
TRBJ1-1,.,.,TRBV4-3,CASSQDQGPNTEAFF,TGCGCCAGCAGCCAAGATCAGGGGCCGAACACTGAAGCTTTCTTT
TRBJ1-5,.,.,TRBV7-8,CASSSGDQPQHF,TGTGCCAGCAGCTCCGGGGACCAGCCCCAGCATTTT
TRBJ2-1,TRBD2,.,TRBV9,CASSFGDSGGSSYNEQFF,TGTGCCAGCAGCTTCGGGGATAGCGGGGGGAGCTCCTACAATGAGCAGTTCTTC
TRBJ1-2,TRBD1,.,TRBV30,CALGTAYGYTF,TGTGCCCTCGGGACAGCCTATGGCTACACCTTC
TRBJ2-3,.,.,TRBV7-2,CASSGPTGFGSDTQYF,TGTGCCAGCAGCGGACCGACAGGATTCGGGTCAGATACGCAGTATTTT
TRBJ1-2,.,.,TRBV19,CASSISGSYMYGYTF,TGTGCCAGTAGTATATCGGGCAGTTATATGTATGGCTACACCTTC
TRBJ1-6,.,.,TRBV11-2,CASTRERGGVSYNSPLHF,TGTGCCAGCACCCGCGAGCGTGGAGGGGTCTCCTATAATTCACCCCTCCACTTT
TRBJ1-2,.,.,TRBV6-2/TRBV6-3,CASSYRVNYGYTF,TGTGCCAGCAGTTATAGGGTCAACTATGGCTACACCTTC
TRBJ2-1,TRBD1,.,TRBV4-1,CASSQEVGTGYNEQFF,TGCGCCAGCAGCCAAGAAGTCGGGACAGGCTACAATGAGCAGTTCTTC
TRBJ1-6,.,once,TRBV19,CASSPSLSSYNSPLHF,TGTGCCAGTAGTCCCAGCCTGAGCTCCTATAATTCACCCCTCCACTTT
TRBJ2-1,.,.,TRBV6-2/TRBV6-3,CASSYSQGNEQFF,TGTGCCAGCAGTTACTCCCAGGGGAATGAGCAGTTCTTC
TRBJ1-6,.,.,TRBV2,CASSEVQEHNYNSPLHF,TGTGCCAGCAGTGAAGTGCAGGAGCACAACTATAATTCACCCCTCCACTTT
TRBJ2-3,.,.,TRBV28,CASRVAATDTQYF,TGTGCCAGCAGGGTAGCGGCCACAGATACGCAGTATTTT
TRBJ1-3,TRBD1,.,TRBV9,CASSVADGTAGNTIYF,TGTGCCAGCAGCGTAGCCGATGGGACAGCCGGAAACACCATATATTTT
TRBJ2-5,TRBD1,.,TRBV6-2/TRBV6-3,CASSATGQETQYF,TGTGCCAGCAGTGCGACAGGGCAAGAGACCCAGTACTTC
TRBJ1-1,TRBD1,.,TRBV15,CATSRDRGGTEAFF,TGTGCCACCAGCAGGGACAGGGGGGGCACTGAAGCTTTCTTT
TRBJ1-6,TRBD1,once,TRBV4-1,CASSRIPPGQSSYNSPLHF,TGCGCCAGCAGCCGGATACCCCCGGGACAGAGCTCCTATAATTCACCCCTCCACTTT
TRBJ1-2,.,.,TRBV19,CASRPKQRFPRCF,TGTGCCAGTAGGCCTAAACAGCGCTTCCCTCGTTGCTTC
TRBJ2-7,TRBD2,.,TRBV28,CASSPGGGQSGEQYF,TGTGCCAGCAGCCCGGGCGGGGGGCAGTCTGGCGAGCAGTACTTC
TRBJ2-2,TRBD1,once,TRBV10-3,CAIGQGVSTGELFF,TGTGCCATCGGACAGGGGGTATCAACCGGGGAGCTGTTTTTT
TRBJ2-7,.,.,TRBV18,CASSPPTELYEQYF,TGTGCCAGCTCACCTCCTACAGAACTCTACGAGCAGTACTTC
TRBJ2-2,.,once,TRBV4-3,CASSQELGGLVPGELFF,TGCGCCAGCAGCCAAGAACTGGGGGGGCTAGTTCCCGGGGAGCTGTTTTTT
TRBJ1-4,TRBD1,.,TRBV7-9,CASGDRGDEKLFF,TGTGCCAGCGGCGACAGGGGGGATGAGAAACTGTTTTTT
TRBJ2-2,.,.,TRBV5-6,CASSLGRLDTGELFF,TGTGCCAGCAGCTTGGGTCGTTTGGACACCGGGGAGCTGTTTTTT